This is a list of T cell receptor beta chains from one sample in a study of T cell responses to AZD1222 COVID-19 vaccine. This table comes from immunoSEQ multiplex PCR, and its TCRdb copy is limited to in-frame clones, with some not included. The sample has 60,000 to 75,000 clones; 89% are singletons. The sample was peripheral blood, taken 28 days after the second AZD1222 dose. Receptor source: an adult who received the AZD1222 COVID-19 vaccine. Both conserved end residues are part of each CDR3. The D gene is left open where the match is weak. Rows may omit the clone size; those that give it use once, few, many or a size class.

J gene | D gene | clone size | V gene | CDR3 DNA | CDR3 protein
TRBJ2-7 | TRBD2 | NA | TRBV18 | TGTGCCAGCTCACCGTTTACTAGCGGGACCTACCTGGGGACCTACGAGCAGTACTTC | CASSPFTSGTYLGTYEQYF
TRBJ1-5 | TRBD1 | NA | TRBV18 | TGTGCCAGCTCACTCACGAGCACAGGGGGCGGAAGCAATCAGCCCCAGCATTTT | CASSLTSTGGGSNQPQHF
TRBJ2-5 | NA | NA | TRBV10-3 | TGTGCCATCAGTGATAGAGGGAGAGAGACCCAGTACTTC | CAISDRGRETQYF
TRBJ2-7 | TRBD1 | NA | TRBV11-2 | TGTGCCAGCAGCGCCTCCGGGACAGGGGGACCCTACGAGCAGTACTTC | CASSASGTGGPYEQYF
TRBJ2-2 | NA | NA | TRBV5-1 | TGCGCCAGCAGCTTAGCAGGGCCGAACACCGGGGAGCTGTTTTTT | CASSLAGPNTGELFF
TRBJ1-3 | NA | once | TRBV5-6 | TGTGCCAGCAGCTTGGCCGGAGGGTCTTACTCTGGAAACACCATATATTTT | CASSLAGGSYSGNTIYF
TRBJ1-2 | NA | NA | TRBV9 | TGTGCCAGCAGCGTAACAGGGATTAGTGGCTACACCTTC | CASSVTGISGYTF
TRBJ1-1 | NA | NA | TRBV19 | TGTGCCAGTTTCAAAGGGGGATCATTGAACACTGAAGCTTTCTTT | CASFKGGSLNTEAFF
TRBJ1-2 | NA | NA | TRBV5-1 | TGCGCCAGCAGCTTGGCCCCGGGACCCGCTAACTATGGCTACACCTTC | CASSLAPGPANYGYTF
TRBJ2-7 | NA | NA | TRBV19 | TGTGCCAGTAGTCAGGGACGGGACGAGCAGTACTTC | CASSQGRDEQYF
TRBJ2-4 | TRBD2 | NA | TRBV28 | TGTGCCAGCAGTGCCTCCCGGGGGGTATTAGCCAAAAACATTCAGTACTTC | CASSASRGVLAKNIQYF
TRBJ2-2 | TRBD2 | NA | TRBV11-1 | TGTGCCAGCAGCTCCTTAGCGGGAGTGGTCTCCGGGGAGCTGTTTTTT | CASSSLAGVVSGELFF
TRBJ2-7 | TRBD2 | NA | TRBV10-3 | TGTGCCATCTGTCCTAGCGGGGAATCCTACGAGCAGTACTTC | CAICPSGESYEQYF
TRBJ2-5 | NA | NA | TRBV5-4 | TGTGCCAGCAGCTCTGTACAGGGAGGAGAGACCCAGTACTTC | CASSSVQGGETQYF
TRBJ1-4 | TRBD1 | NA | TRBV28 | TGTGCCACCGATCGGGGACAGAATGAAAAACTGTTTTTT | CATDRGQNEKLFF
TRBJ1-1 | NA | NA | TRBV18 | TGTGCCAGCTCACCAGTGGTAGCCTCGAACACTGAAGCTTTCTTT | CASSPVVASNTEAFF
TRBJ1-2 | NA | NA | TRBV19 | TGTGCCAGTAGTGAGCAGGCCCACAAGGGCTATGGCTACACCTTC | CASSEQAHKGYGYTF
TRBJ1-2 | NA | NA | TRBV15 | TGTGCCACCAGCAGAGATCGTGAGGCGGAGGTATTATATGGCTACACCTTC | CATSRDREAEVLYGYTF
TRBJ1-4 | NA | NA | TRBV20-1 | TGCAGTGCCCTTAGACAGAAGGAACTGTTTTTT | CSALRQKELFF
TRBJ2-5 | NA | NA | TRBV7-7 | TGTGCCAGCAGCTTAGGGAATCAAGAGACCCAGTACTTC | CASSLGNQETQYF
TRBJ2-7 | TRBD1 | once | TRBV23-1 | TGCGCCAGCAGTCAACCGACAGGGGAGCCCTACGAGCAGTACTTC | CASSQPTGEPYEQYF
TRBJ1-4 | TRBD1 | NA | TRBV2 | TGTGCCGGCGCGACAGGGCCTAATGAAAAACTGTTTTTT | CAGATGPNEKLFF
TRBJ2-2 | NA | NA | TRBV6-4 | TGTGCCAGCAGTGACTCGGACACCGGGGAGCTGTTTTTT | CASSDSDTGELFF
TRBJ2-5 | TRBD2 | NA | TRBV7-9 | TGTGCCAGCAGCTCCCGGACTAGCGGGCTACAAGAGACCCAGTACTTC | CASSSRTSGLQETQYF
TRBJ2-3 | NA | NA | TRBV7-2 | TGTGCCAGCAGCTTAGGGGGGTACAGCACAGATACGCAGTATTTT | CASSLGGYSTDTQYF
TRBJ2-1 | NA | NA | TRBV10-3 | TGTGCCATCAGTGAGTCGATCAACCATGAGCAGTTCTTC | CAISESINHEQFF
TRBJ1-5 | NA | NA | TRBV6-5 | TGTGCCAGCAAACCCGGACAGATCAATCAGCCCCAGCATTTT | CASKPGQINQPQHF